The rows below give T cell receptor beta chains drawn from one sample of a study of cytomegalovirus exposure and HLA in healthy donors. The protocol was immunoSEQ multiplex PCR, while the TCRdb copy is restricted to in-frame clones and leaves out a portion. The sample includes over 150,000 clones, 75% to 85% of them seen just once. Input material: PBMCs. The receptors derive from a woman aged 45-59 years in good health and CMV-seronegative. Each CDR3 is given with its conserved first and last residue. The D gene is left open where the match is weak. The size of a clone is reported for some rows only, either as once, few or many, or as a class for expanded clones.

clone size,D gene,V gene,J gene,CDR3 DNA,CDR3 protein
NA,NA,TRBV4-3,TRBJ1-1,TGCGCCAGCAGCCAAGACGCCGGGACTCTGAACACTGAAGCTTTCTTT,CASSQDAGTLNTEAFF
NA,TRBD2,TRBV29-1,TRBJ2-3,TGCAGCGTTGAAGAGACTAGCGAGGCAGATACGCAGTATTTT,CSVEETSEADTQYF
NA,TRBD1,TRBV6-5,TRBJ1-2,TGTGCCAGCAGTTCGGGACAGGGGAAGAAAGGCTACACCTTC,CASSSGQGKKGYTF
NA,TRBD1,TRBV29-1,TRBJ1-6,TGCAGCGTTGACTTTGGGACAGGGGCTCTCCACTTT,CSVDFGTGALHF
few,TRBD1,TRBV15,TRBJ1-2,TGTGCCACCAGCAGGAGACAGGGCAGTTTTGCGAACTATGGCTACACCTTC,CATSRRQGSFANYGYTF
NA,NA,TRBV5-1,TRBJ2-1,TGCGCCAGCAGCAGGGTAGCGGCTGCCAATGAGCAGTTCTTC,CASSRVAAANEQFF
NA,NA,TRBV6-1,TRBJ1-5,TGTGCCAGCAGTAACGTGGGCAGGGGTCAGCCCCAGCATTTT,CASSNVGRGQPQHF
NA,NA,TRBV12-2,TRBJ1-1,TGTGCAAGTCGCCGGACAGATGAAGCTTTCTTT,CASRRTDEAFF
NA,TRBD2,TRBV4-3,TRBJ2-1,TGCGCCAGCAGCCAGGCCTTAGCGGGAGGGTGGGAAAATGAGCAGTTCTTC,CASSQALAGGWENEQFF
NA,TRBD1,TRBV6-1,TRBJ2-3,TGTGCCAGCAGTGAATGGGGACAGGGTTGGGATACGCAGTATTTT,CASSEWGQGWDTQYF
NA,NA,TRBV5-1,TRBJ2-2,TGCGCCAGCAGCGTGGTGGGACTTAACACCGGGGAGCTGTTTTTT,CASSVVGLNTGELFF
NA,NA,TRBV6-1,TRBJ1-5,TGTGCCAGCAGTGAAGCCCGGGGAGGACCCCAGCATTTT,CASSEARGGPQHF
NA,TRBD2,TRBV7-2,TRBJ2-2,TGTGCCAGCAGCTTAGACCTAGCGGGAGGGGCCGGGGAGCTGTTTTTT,CASSLDLAGGAGELFF
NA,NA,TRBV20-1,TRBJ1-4,TGCAGTGCTAGAGATAGATTGACAGAATTTTTT,CSARDRLTEFF
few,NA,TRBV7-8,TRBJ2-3,TGTGCCAGCAGCTTAGCTAGGGGAGATACGCAGTATTTT,CASSLARGDTQYF
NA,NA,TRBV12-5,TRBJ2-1,TGTGCTAGCGACTACTCCTACAATGAGCAGTTCTTC,CASDYSYNEQFF